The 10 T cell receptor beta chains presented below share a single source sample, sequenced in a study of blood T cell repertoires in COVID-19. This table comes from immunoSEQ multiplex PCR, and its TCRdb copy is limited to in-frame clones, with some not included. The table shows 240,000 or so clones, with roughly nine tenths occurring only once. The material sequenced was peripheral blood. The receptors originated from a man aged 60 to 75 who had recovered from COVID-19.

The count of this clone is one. The CDR3 loop is CASSWGPSSYNEQFF. CDR3 DNA sequence: TGTGCCAGCAGCTGGGGGCCCAGCTCCTACAATGAGCAGTTCTTC. The chain carries TRBV9 and TRBJ2-1, with D possibly matching TRBD1 (6 bases). The V and J ends lost 4 bases and 0 bases respectively, with 11 bases between them. The CDR3 is 15 amino acids. Germline-derived CDR1 and CDR2 are SGDLS and YYNGEE.

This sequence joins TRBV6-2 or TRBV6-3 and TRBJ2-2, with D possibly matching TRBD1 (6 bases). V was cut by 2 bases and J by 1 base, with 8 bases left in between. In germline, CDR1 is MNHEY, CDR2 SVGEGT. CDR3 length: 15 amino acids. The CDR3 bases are TGTGCCAGCAGTTACGAACAGGGGAACACCGGGGAGCTGTTTTTT. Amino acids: CASSYEQGNTGELFF.

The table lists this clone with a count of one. The CDR3 region has the DNA TGTGCCAGTAGTATAGTACTAGCGGGATACAATGAGCAGTTCTTC. Its protein is CASSIVLAGYNEQFF. V gene TRBV19 combines with J gene TRBJ2-1; 10 nucleotides match TRBD2. Per germline, CDR1 LNHDA and CDR2 SQIVND (reference sequence). The J segment lost 4 bases and the V segment lost 1 base, leaving 1 base of the junction unmatched. The CDR3 sequence is 15 residues long.

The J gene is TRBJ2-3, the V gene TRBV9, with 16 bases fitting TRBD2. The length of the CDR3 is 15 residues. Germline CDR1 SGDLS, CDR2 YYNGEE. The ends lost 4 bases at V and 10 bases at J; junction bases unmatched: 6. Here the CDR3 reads CASSPGLAGGDAQYF. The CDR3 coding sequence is TGTGCCAGCAGCCCGGGACTAGCGGGGGGGGATGCGCAGTATTTT. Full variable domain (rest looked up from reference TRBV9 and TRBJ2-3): DSGVTQTPKHLITATGQRVTLRCSPRSGDLSVYWYQQSLDQGLQFLIQYYNGEERAKGNILERFSAQQFPDLHSELNLSSLELGDSALYFCASSPGLAGGDAQYFGPGTRLTVL.

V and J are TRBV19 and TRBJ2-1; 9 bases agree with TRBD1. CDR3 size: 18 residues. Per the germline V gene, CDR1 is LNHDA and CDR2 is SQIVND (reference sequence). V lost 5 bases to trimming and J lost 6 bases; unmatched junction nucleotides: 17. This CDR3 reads CASSPHPGQGGPPNEQFF. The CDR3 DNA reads TGTGCCAGTAGTCCACACCCGGGACAGGGAGGTCCCCCCAATGAGCAGTTCTTC.

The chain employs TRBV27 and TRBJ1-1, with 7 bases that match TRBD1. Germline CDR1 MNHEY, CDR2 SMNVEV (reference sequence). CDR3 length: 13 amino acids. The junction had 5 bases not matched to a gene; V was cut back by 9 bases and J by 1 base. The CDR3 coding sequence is TGTGCCAGGACAGGGTGGACGAACACTGAAGCTTTCTTT. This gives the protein CARTGWTNTEAFF.

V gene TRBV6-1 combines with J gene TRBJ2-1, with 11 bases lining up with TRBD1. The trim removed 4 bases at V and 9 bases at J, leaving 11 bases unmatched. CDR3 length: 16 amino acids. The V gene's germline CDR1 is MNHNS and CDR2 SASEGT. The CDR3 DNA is TGTGCCAGCAGTGCATACCTGGGACAGGGGGACAGTGAGCAGTTCTTC. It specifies CASSAYLGQGDSEQFF.

CDR3 DNA sequence: TGCGCCAGCAGCTTGGAACCGGGATGGAGCGAGCAGTACGTC. It codes for CASSLEPGWSEQYV. This sequence joins TRBV5-1 and TRBJ2-7, with D possibly being TRBD2 (5 bases). The germline gives CDR1 SGHRS, CDR2 YFSETQ. Trimming took off 0 bases at V and 6 bases at J, with 13 bases between the two ends. The CDR3 covers 14 residues.

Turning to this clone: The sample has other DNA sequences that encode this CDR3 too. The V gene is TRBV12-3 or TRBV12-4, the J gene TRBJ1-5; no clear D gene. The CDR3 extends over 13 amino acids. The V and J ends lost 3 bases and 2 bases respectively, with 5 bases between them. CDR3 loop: CASSFGGNQPQHF. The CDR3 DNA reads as TGTGCCAGCAGTTTCGGGGGCAATCAGCCCCAGCATTTT.

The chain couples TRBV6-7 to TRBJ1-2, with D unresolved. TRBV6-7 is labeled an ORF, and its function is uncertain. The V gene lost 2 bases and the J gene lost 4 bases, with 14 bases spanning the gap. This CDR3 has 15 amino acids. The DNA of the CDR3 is TGTGCCAGCAGTTACCCCTCCACGGTGTCCTATGGCTACACCTTC. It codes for CASSYPSTVSYGYTF.